This record concerns one T cell receptor (beta chain) sequence. This clone's antigen is unknown. It has no much larger one-base neighbor in the sample; base qualities were not kept. CDR1 SGHVS and CDR2 FQNEAQ were looked up in the germline V gene. Here V drops 2 bases and J drops 9 bases, and the junction holds 8 bases not matched to any gene. From the cysteine up to the phenylalanine, the CDR3 has a length of 16 residues. Kept here is only the CDR3 DNA, which spans 48 bases and is read in frame from base 1. The immunoSEQ Assay, a bias-controlled multiplex PCR, was used to amplify TCRbeta CDR3 regions from genomic DNA. The study's processing was this. Nucleated cell counts per sample were estimated from amplification of reference gene primers within the assay. To quantify the absolute abundance of each unique TCRbeta CDR3 rearrangement, sequence reads were collapsed and filtered. For each sample, productive Simpson clonality was calculated as the square root of Simpson's diversity index over productive rearrangements. The table was pulled from immuneACCESS by TCRdb, which kept in-frame rearrangements only. Such tables lose some clones; where checked, under half of the loss comes from unresolved V genes, and the rest has no known cause. V, J and clone size were drawn from that table, and D and trimming were deduced from the DNA. Here the sample has 470,000 or so clones; 75% to 90% occur a single time. The ten largest account for roughly 4% of the sample.

Collaborating institutions collected whole blood in K2EDTA tubes following their own protocols. For TCRbeta analysis, collaborators shipped samples as frozen whole blood, isolated PBMCs, or DNA extracted from either of those sample types. The data were obtained in a study of blood T cell repertoires in COVID-19 (dated by TCRdb to 2020 to 2021). In the study overall: The collaborator samples originated in the United States, Italy and Spain and spanned the acute and convalescent phases of COVID-19. Subjects who had been exposed to COVID-19, were actively infected with it, or had recovered from it provided the deeply sampled blood TCRbeta repertoires that made up the dataset. The repertoires were released in a freely available public database intended as a resource for research on the immune response to SARS-CoV-2. HLA class I and class II types, where available, came from metadata supplied by the sample provider rather than from assay-based typing. The prospective study material was composed of cDNA or gDNA derived from T cells, B-cell-depleted T cells, or PBMCs. Samples were obtained from the ongoing ImmuneRACE study (first 160 participants) and from 1,254 subjects provided by 6 global collaborators. The sample metadata nearly always contained a de-identified subject ID, COVID-19 status, age in years and sex.

Overall study outcomes, separate from this receptor: Clinical and demographic metadata were provided uncurated, with the amount varying by source and participant.

This TCR derives from a woman in her 30s with acute or convalescent COVID-19. The chain couples TRBV7-8 to TRBJ2-1; TRBD2 agrees with 12 junctional bases. Material for sequencing was peripheral blood. CDR3 protein: CASSLKGRTSGTEQFF. The DNA is TGTGCCAGCAGCTTAAAGGGACGGACTAGCGGGACTGAGCAGTTCTTC.